Listed below are T cell receptor beta chains from one sample, sequenced in a study of T cell repertoires in aging, cancer and after chemotherapy. MiXCR, run by TCRdb on the multiplex PCR reads, gives a single entry per CDR3 protein. The sample lists about 12,000 distinct CDR3 sequences; around 20% were seen once. The sequenced material came from blood. These receptors were taken from a human donor in good health. Each CDR3 is given without its conserved first and last residue. A D gene is named only where the DNA matches it firmly.

CDR3 length	V gene	D gene	J gene	CDR3 protein
13	TRBV20-1	TRBD1	TRBJ1-2	SARVVQGGNYGYT
14	TRBV19	-	TRBJ2-7	ASSATWGGGRYEQY
13	TRBV6-4	TRBD2	TRBJ2-3	ASSDGRGSTDTQY
11	TRBV7-3	-	TRBJ2-7	ASSLRGESEQY
13	TRBV24-1	TRBD1	TRBJ2-3	ATSESTGWRNTQY
12	TRBV5-1	-	TRBJ2-3	ASSSGYGGDTQY
12	TRBV19	-	TRBJ2-2	ASTSPGGTGELF
12	TRBV27	-	TRBJ1-2	AITPFGGTYGYT
9	TRBV2	-	TRBJ1-1	ASTPRSQAF
14	TRBV18	-	TRBJ2-2	ASSRQVAGSTGELF
12	TRBV7-2	-	TRBJ1-5	ASGREGGNQPQH
13	TRBV7-2	TRBD2	TRBJ2-5	ASSPRSAGEETQY
16	TRBV5-4	TRBD2	TRBJ2-1	ASSSNGLAGQVFNEQF
11	TRBV27	-	TRBJ1-1	ASSFGAGFEAF
13	TRBV11-2	-	TRBJ2-2	ASSLGLLVTGELF
10	TRBV20-1	-	TRBJ1-1	SARYLPGEAF
12	TRBV12-3/TRBV12-4	-	TRBJ1-5	ASSFGEGGQPQH
14	TRBV7-2	-	TRBJ2-3	ASSLGGGGQGDTQY
12	TRBV20-1	-	TRBJ1-3	SARGGGSGNTIY
13	TRBV19	-	TRBJ2-2	ASMISGFGIGELF
13	TRBV19	TRBD1	TRBJ1-1	ASSARQGWSTEAF
12	TRBV24-1	-	TRBJ2-3	ATSDRKGTDTQY
11	TRBV20-1	-	TRBJ1-2	SARNQSRNGYT
13	TRBV6-2/TRBV6-3	-	TRBJ2-6	ASSYNRAGANVLT
15	TRBV6-5	TRBD2	TRBJ2-3	ATSDISGGHSTETQY
14	TRBV7-9	-	TRBJ2-6	ASWEGVDAGANVLT
12	TRBV6-4	-	TRBJ2-3	ASSDGWPTDTQY
13	TRBV7-2	TRBD2	TRBJ2-3	ASSLGAGGFGTQY
14	TRBV7-9	TRBD2	TRBJ2-1	ASSLWRTSSYNEQF
8	TRBV6-5	-	TRBJ2-3	ASSADTQY
11	TRBV29-1	-	TRBJ1-1	SVDGILNTEAF
13	TRBV27	-	TRBJ2-7	ASSFSSFGAYEQY
12	TRBV5-1	-	TRBJ2-3	ASSASSSTDTQY
12	TRBV2	TRBD1	TRBJ1-1	ASSGGTGYTEAF